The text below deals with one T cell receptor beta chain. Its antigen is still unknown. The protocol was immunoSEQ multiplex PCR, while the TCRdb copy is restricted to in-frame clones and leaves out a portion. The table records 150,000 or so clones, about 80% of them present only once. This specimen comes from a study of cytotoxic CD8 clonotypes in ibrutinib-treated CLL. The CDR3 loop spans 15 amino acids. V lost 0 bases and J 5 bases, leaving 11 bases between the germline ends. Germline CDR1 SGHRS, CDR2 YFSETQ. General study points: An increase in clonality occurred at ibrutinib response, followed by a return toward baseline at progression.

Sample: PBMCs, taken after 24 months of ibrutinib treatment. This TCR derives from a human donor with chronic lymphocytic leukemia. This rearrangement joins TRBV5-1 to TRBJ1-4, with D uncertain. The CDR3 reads CASSLVAGLNEKLFF. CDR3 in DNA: TGCGCCAGCAGCTTGGTGGCAGGACTCAATGAAAAACTGTTTTTT.